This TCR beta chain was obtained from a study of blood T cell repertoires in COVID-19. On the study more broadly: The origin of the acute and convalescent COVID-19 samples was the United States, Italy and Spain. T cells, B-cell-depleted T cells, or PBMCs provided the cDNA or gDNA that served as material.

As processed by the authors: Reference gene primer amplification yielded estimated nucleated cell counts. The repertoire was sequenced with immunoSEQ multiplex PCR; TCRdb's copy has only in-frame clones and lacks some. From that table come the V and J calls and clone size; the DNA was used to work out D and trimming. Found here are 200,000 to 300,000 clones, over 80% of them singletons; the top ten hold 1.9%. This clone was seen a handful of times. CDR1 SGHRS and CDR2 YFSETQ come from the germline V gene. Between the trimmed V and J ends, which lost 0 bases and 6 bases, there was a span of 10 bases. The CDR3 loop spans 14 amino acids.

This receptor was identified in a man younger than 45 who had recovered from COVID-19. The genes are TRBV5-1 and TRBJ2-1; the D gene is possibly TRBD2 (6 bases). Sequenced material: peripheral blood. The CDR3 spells CASSLVAEGNEQFF. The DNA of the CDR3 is TGCGCCAGCAGCTTGGTGGCGGAGGGCAATGAGCAGTTCTTC.